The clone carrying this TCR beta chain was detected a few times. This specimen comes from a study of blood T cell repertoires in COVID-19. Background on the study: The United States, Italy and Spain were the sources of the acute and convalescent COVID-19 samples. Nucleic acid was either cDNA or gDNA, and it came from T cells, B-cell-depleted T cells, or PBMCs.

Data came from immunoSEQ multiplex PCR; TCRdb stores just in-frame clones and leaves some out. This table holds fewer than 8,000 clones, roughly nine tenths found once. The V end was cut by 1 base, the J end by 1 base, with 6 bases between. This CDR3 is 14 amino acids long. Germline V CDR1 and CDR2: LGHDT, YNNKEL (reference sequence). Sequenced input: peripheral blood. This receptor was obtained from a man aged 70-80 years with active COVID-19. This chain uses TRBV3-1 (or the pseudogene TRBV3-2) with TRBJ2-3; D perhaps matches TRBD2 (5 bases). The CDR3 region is CASSQGTGTDTQYF. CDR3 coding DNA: TGTGCCAGCAGCCAAGGGACTGGCACAGATACGCAGTATTTT.